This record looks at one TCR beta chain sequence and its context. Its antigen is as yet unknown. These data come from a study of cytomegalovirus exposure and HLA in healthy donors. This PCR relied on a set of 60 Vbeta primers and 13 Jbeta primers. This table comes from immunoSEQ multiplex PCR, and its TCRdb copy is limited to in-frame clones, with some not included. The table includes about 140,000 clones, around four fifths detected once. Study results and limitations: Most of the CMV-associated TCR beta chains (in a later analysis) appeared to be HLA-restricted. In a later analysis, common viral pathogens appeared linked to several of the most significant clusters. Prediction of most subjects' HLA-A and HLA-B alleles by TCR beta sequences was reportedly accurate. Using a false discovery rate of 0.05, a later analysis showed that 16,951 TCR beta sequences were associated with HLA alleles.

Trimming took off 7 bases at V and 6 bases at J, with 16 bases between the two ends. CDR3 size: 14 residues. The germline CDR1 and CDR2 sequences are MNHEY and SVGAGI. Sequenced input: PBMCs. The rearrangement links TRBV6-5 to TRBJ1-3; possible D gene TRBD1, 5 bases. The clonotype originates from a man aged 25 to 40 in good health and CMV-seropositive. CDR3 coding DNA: TGTGCCAGCAAAAGGGTCGGGGGTGAAAACACCATATATTTT. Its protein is CASKRVGGENTIYF.